This TCR beta chain was identified during a study of regulatory T cells in long-lasting Graves disease. Findings and caveats of the study: TRBV28, TRBJ1-2 and TRBJ2-5 were segments that persistent disease favored. Sharing of public clonotypes was greater in persistent patients (under 3,000) than in new patients (roughly 880). Peripheral blood was the sole material, not thyroid tissue.

The CDR3 extends over 15 amino acids. Relying on iRepertoire HTBI primers and Arm-PCR of CDR3 regions, the team built TCR beta libraries. TCRdb itself ran the multiplex PCR reads through MiXCR, one entry per CDR3 protein. The sample has hundreds of thousands of distinct CDR3 sequences, 15% seen once. The time point: newly diagnosed GD, antithyroid drugs for less than 3 months. TCR sequences were obtained from RNA taken from PBMCs. Staff took about 9 milliliters of peripheral blood and put it into EDTA tubes. About this clonotype: Its antigen is as yet unknown. Germline and junction disagree at one end, which may indicate a read error.

This clonotype was obtained from a female donor with Graves disease. The genes are TRBV12-3 or TRBV12-4 and TRBJ2-7; the D gene is possibly TRBD2 (5 bases). The starting material was peripheral blood mononuclear cells (PBMCs), obtained at new diagnosis, from a patient treated with antithyroid drugs. CDR3 residues: CASSLARSGSYGQYF. The CDR3 DNA follows: TGTGCCAGCAGTTTAGCGCGAAGCGGTTCCTACGGGCAGTACTTC.